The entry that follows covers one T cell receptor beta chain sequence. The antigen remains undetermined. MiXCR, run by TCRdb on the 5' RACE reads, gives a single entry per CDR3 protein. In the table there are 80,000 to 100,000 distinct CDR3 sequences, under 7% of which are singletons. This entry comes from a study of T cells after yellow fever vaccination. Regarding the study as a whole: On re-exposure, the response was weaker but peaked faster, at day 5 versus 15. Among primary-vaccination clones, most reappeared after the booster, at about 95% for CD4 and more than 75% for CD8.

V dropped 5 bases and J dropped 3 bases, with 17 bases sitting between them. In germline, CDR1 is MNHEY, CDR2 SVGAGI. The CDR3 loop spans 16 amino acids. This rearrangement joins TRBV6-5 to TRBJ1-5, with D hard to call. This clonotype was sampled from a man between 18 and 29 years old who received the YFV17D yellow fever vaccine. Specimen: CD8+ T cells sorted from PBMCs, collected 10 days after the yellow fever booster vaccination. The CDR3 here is CASSPSPRASNQPQHF. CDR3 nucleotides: TGTGCCAGCAGTCCCTCCCCAAGGGCCTCCAATCAGCCCCAGCATTTT.